Listed here is a single T cell receptor (beta chain). The data were obtained in a study of T cell changes during pregnancy in multiple sclerosis. Produced via immunoSEQ multiplex PCR; TCRdb's table is partial and in-frame only. Altogether fewer than 80,000 clones are present, approximately 88% being singletons, with the ten largest covering about 1%. Trimming took 2 bases from V and 2 from J; bases not matched to a gene: 0. There are 15 residues in the CDR3. Germline V CDR1 and CDR2: SGHAT, FQNNGV. The J gene is TRBJ2-1, the V gene TRBV11-2; 10 bases are shared with TRBD2. This receptor was obtained from a female donor in good health, enrolled as a control in a pregnancy study. Sample: peripheral blood, taken in the first trimester of pregnancy. DNA of the CDR3: TGTGCCAGCAGCTTAACTAGCGGGACCTACAATGAGCAGTTCTTC. Translation gives CASSLTSGTYNEQFF.